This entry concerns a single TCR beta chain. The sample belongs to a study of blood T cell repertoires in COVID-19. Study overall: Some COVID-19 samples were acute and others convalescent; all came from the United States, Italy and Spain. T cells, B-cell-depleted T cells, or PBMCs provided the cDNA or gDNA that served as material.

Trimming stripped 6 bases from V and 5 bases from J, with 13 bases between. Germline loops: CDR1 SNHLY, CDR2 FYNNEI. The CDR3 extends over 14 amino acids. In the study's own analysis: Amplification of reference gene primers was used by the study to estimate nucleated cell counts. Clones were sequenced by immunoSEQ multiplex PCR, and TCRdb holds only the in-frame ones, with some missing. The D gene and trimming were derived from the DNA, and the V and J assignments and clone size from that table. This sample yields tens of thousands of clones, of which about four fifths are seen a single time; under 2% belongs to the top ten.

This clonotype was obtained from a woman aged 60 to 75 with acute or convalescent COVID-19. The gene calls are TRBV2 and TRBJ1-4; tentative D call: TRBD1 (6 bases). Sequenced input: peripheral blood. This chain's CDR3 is CASRSDRSNEKLFF. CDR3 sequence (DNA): TGTGCCAGCAGATCCGACAGGTCCAATGAAAAACTGTTTTTT.